The 26 T cell receptor beta chains below were found in one sample sequenced in a study of human T cells and chemical hapten exposure (dated by TCRdb to the early 2020s). Reading the label with the study, this specimen's time point is: patch test 3, about 24 weeks after DPC sensitization. The treatment or condition label, read with the paper, signifies: therapeutic diphenylcyclopropenone sensitization with weekly scalp DPC. The library was prepared using RACE. Instrument used: NextSeq 500. TCRdb handled the public reads itself, with Q25 trimming in fastp and clone calling in MiXCR, and kept productive beta chains. Under each unique CDR3 protein, matching rows form one entry showing the most common genes and DNA. The sample table shows 85,000 to 100,000 distinct CDR3 sequences, and 25% to 30% are seen once. The top ten clones comprise 10% of the sample. The sequencing here drew on whole blood, taken in connection with sensitization to the hapten diphenylcyclopropenone (DPC). All receptors derive from a man between 40 and 49 years old with alopecia areata. Some clones in this sample may be carry-over from other donors' samples.

This chain uses TRBV20-1 with TRBJ2-7; 13 nucleotides agree with TRBD2. J was trimmed by 3 bases and V by 1 base; bases with no gene match: 0. The length of the CDR3 is 14 residues. Germline CDR1 DFQATT, CDR2 SNEGSKA (reference sequence). As DNA, the CDR3 is TGCAGTGCTAGAGGGACTAGCGGGAGCTACGAGCAGTACTTC. It specifies CSARGTSGSYEQYF.

The chain is built from TRBV28 and TRBJ2-7, with D tentatively TRBD1 or TRBD2 (5 bases each). The germline gives CDR1 MDHEN, CDR2 SYDVKM. This CDR3 comprises 16 residues. V was clipped by 3 bases and J by 3 bases, with 18 bases between them. The CDR3 nucleotides read TGTGCCAGCAGTTTTCTCGGGTCAGGGAGCCTCTACGAGCAGTACTTC. Protein sequence: CASSFLGSGSLYEQYF. Looking up the rest from reference TRBV28 and TRBJ2-7 gives the full variable domain: DVKVTQSSRYLVKRTGEKVFLECVQDMDHENMFWYRQDPGLGLRLIYFSYDVKMKEKGDIPEGYSVSREKKERFSLILESASTNQTSMYLCASSFLGSGSLYEQYFGPGTRLTVT.

The chain links TRBV20-1 to TRBJ2-1; D remains unclear. The CDR3 runs 15 residues. CDR1 and CDR2 from the germline V gene are DFQATT and SNEGSKA (reference sequence). V was cut by 6 bases and J by 0 bases, with 15 bases left in between. The CDR3 region is CSAPPGASSYNEQFF. For the CDR3, the DNA is TGCAGTGCACCCCCAGGAGCTAGCTCCTACAATGAGCAGTTCTTC.

In its sample, this clonotype was seen a few times. The chain combines TRBV20-1 with TRBJ2-3; a possible D gene is TRBD2 (5 bases). V dropped 3 bases and J dropped 1 base, with 11 bases sitting between them. The V gene's germline CDR1 is DFQATT and CDR2 SNEGSKA (reference sequence). This CDR3 has 14 residues. The CDR3 DNA reads as TGCAGTGCTAGGGATGGGAGCGGCACAGATACGCAGTATTTT. This translates into CSARDGSGTDTQYF.

This clonotype was seen once. The gene calls are TRBV29-1 and TRBJ1-5; D is unclear. Germline V gene lookup returns CDR1 SQVTM and CDR2 ANQGSEA. V lost 7 bases and J 6 bases, leaving 16 bases between the germline ends. The CDR3 is 13 residues long. Written as DNA, the CDR3 is TGCAGCGCCGGGTCCGACCCAGGTCAGCCCCAGCATTTT. Translation: CSAGSDPGQPQHF.

This clonotype was observed a handful of times. The DNA of the CDR3 is TGTGCCAGCAGTTTACATAGCGGGAATGAGCAGTTCTTC. Translation: CASSLHSGNEQFF. The J gene is TRBJ2-1, the V gene TRBV12-3 or TRBV12-4; 7 positions agree with TRBD2. The CDR3 length is 13 residues. With 2 bases clipped from V and 7 bases from J, the junction kept 2 bases outside the gene matches.

This clonotype has a handful of counts. The chain links TRBV6-5 to TRBJ2-5; 7 bases map to TRBD1. J lost 9 bases, V lost 1 base, and 11 bases had no gene match. CDR3 length equals 15 residues. Looked up from germline, CDR1 is MNHEY and CDR2 is SVGAGI. DNA of the CDR3: TGTGCCAGCAGTTACTTGCAGACAGGGCGTGGGGCCCAGTACTTC. Amino acids: CASSYLQTGRGAQYF.

This clonotype occurred many times. The chain recombines TRBV7-9 with TRBJ2-1, with D uncertain. In germline, CDR1 is SEHNR, CDR2 FQNEAQ (reference sequence). This CDR3 spans 16 amino acids. Trimming pared 5 bases from V and 2 bases from J, leaving 16 bases between. CDR3 sequence reads: CASSPALARTYNEQFF. The CDR3 coding sequence is TGTGCCAGCAGCCCCGCTCTTGCCAGGACCTACAATGAGCAGTTCTTC.

The rearrangement joins TRBV5-1 to TRBJ2-1; 12 positions match TRBD1. Germline loops: CDR1 SGHRS, CDR2 YFSETQ. This CDR3 region has 15 residues. The V gene end was trimmed by 4 bases and the J gene end by 9 bases; junction bases not matched to a gene: 8. The CDR3 loop reads CASSHPGQGAGEQFF. The CDR3 bases are TGCGCCAGCAGCCATCCGGGACAGGGGGCGGGTGAGCAGTTCTTC.

The V call is TRBV28, the J call TRBJ1-5; D ambiguous. V was trimmed by 5 bases and J by 1 base, leaving 15 bases between them. Germline V gives CDR1 MDHEN, CDR2 SYDVKM. CDR3 length: 16 amino acids. The CDR3 DNA reads TGTGCCAGCAGTCCACCGGGCCTGGGAAGCAATCAGCCCCAGCATTTT. Its protein is CASSPPGLGSNQPQHF.

This clonotype was seen repeatedly, ten times or more. The CDR3 DNA is TGCGCCAGCAGCTTTACGTCCAGGGAGCCCTACACCTTC. This translates into CASSFTSREPYTF. This sequence joins TRBV5-1 and TRBJ1-2; a weak D match, TRBD1 (5 bases). This CDR3 region has 13 residues. V dropped 2 bases and J dropped 10 bases, with 15 bases sitting between them. Germline lookup yields CDR1 SGHRS and CDR2 YFSETQ.

This clonotype was observed a few times. This chain connects TRBV7-9 to TRBJ2-1, with a possible D match to TRBD1 (6 bases). The CDR3 length is 13 residues. The V gene lost 0 bases and the J gene lost 15 bases, with 15 bases spanning the gap. Germline V CDR1 and CDR2: SEHNR, FQNEAQ (reference sequence). CDR3 residues: CASSLAGTSEGFF. In DNA, the CDR3 is TGTGCCAGCAGCTTAGCCGGGACATCCGAGGGGTTCTTC.

This clonotype came up a few times. CDR3 DNA sequence: TGTGCCAGTAGTATCTGGGGGATTTCGGATGGCTACACCTTC. Translating gives CASSIWGISDGYTF. The chain is built from TRBV19 and TRBJ1-2; TRBD1 is a possible D gene (5 bases). This CDR3 spans 14 amino acids. Trimming shortened V by 3 bases and J by 6 bases, and 14 bases separated the two germline ends. Germline V gives CDR1 LNHDA, CDR2 SQIVND (reference sequence). Drawing the rest from reference TRBV19 and TRBJ1-2, the complete variable domain is DGGITQSPKYLFRKEGQNVTLSCEQNLNHDAMYWYRQDPGQGLRLIYYSQIVNDFQKGDIAEGYSVSREKKESFPLTVTSAQKNPTAFYLCASSIWGISDGYTFGSGTRLTVV.

In this sample, this clonotype turned up a few times. Here the CDR3 reads CASSPGMYNEQFF. CDR3 DNA sequence: TGTGCCAGTAGTCCCGGGATGTACAATGAGCAGTTCTTC. The chain couples TRBV19 to TRBJ2-1, with D perhaps matching TRBD2 (5 bases). The V gene's germline CDR1 is LNHDA and CDR2 SQIVND (reference sequence). Deletions cut 5 bases from V and 4 bases from J, with 9 bases between. CDR3 length: 13 amino acids. Full variable domain (outside the CDR3, taken from reference TRBV19 and TRBJ2-1): DGGITQSPKYLFRKEGQNVTLSCEQNLNHDAMYWYRQDPGQGLRLIYYSQIVNDFQKGDIAEGYSVSREKKESFPLTVTSAQKNPTAFYLCASSPGMYNEQFFGPGTRLTVL.

The chain is built from TRBV9 and TRBJ1-1, with D maybe TRBD1 (6 bases). Germline lookup yields CDR1 SGDLS and CDR2 YYNGEE. Trimming removed 0 bases at V and 7 bases at J, with 10 bases between. This CDR3 has 13 amino acids. DNA of the CDR3: TGTGCCAGCAGCGTAGCTAGGGGGATTGAAGCTTTCTTT. Its protein product is CASSVARGIEAFF.

There are a few counts of this clonotype. The chain combines TRBV19 with TRBJ2-1; 11 bases line up with TRBD2. There are 16 residues in the CDR3. CDR1 LNHDA and CDR2 SQIVND come from the germline V gene (reference sequence). V was pared by 6 bases and J by 2 bases, with 6 bases of the junction left unmatched. The CDR3 sequence is CASRDHSGRAYNEQFF. The CDR3 nucleotides read TGTGCCAGTAGAGATCATAGCGGGAGGGCCTACAATGAGCAGTTCTTC. The variable domain in full, with the rest retrieved from reference TRBV19 and TRBJ2-1, is DGGITQSPKYLFRKEGQNVTLSCEQNLNHDAMYWYRQDPGQGLRLIYYSQIVNDFQKGDIAEGYSVSREKKESFPLTVTSAQKNPTAFYLCASRDHSGRAYNEQFFGPGTRLTVL.

The J gene is TRBJ1-5, the V gene TRBV30; no clear D gene. CDR1 is GTSNPN and CDR2 is SVGIG in the germline V gene (reference sequence). V shed 4 bases and J shed 1 base, with 8 bases lying between them. CDR3 length: 13 residues. CDR3 DNA sequence: TGTGCCTGGACGAGAGACAGCAATCAGCCCCAGCATTTT. This translates into CAWTRDSNQPQHF.

There are a few counts of this clonotype. V is TRBV10-3 and J is TRBJ1-1, with 7 bases aligning to TRBD1. Germline V CDR1 and CDR2: ENHRY, SYGVKD. The trim removed 8 bases at V and 10 bases at J, leaving 10 bases unmatched. CDR3 size: 12 residues. The CDR3 reads CAIRGTGERAFF. The CDR3 region has the DNA TGTGCCATCCGAGGAACAGGGGAGAGAGCTTTCTTT.

This sequence joins TRBV12-3 or TRBV12-4 and TRBJ2-5, with a tentative D call TRBD2 (5 bases). The CDR3 is 13 amino acids. Trimming took off 6 bases at V and 5 bases at J, with 13 bases between the two ends. In DNA, the CDR3 is TGTGCCAGCAGGGTCCGGGAACACGAGACCCAGTACTTC. It is translated as CASRVREHETQYF.

This clonotype was seen a handful of times. The chain carries TRBV12-3 or TRBV12-4 and TRBJ1-1, with TRBD1 as a possible D gene (5 bases). This CDR3 is built from 13 residues. The V gene lost 5 bases and the J gene lost 5 bases, with 12 bases spanning the gap. CDR3 region: CASSRAGLTEAFF. The CDR3 DNA is TGTGCCAGCAGTAGGGCGGGGCTGACTGAAGCTTTCTTT.

This clonotype appeared a few times. CDR3: CASSSKGQLNTEAFF. CDR3 in DNA: TGTGCCAGCAGCTCAAAGGGACAGCTAAACACTGAAGCTTTCTTT. This rearrangement joins TRBV7-8 to TRBJ1-1, with 7 bases that match TRBD1. The germline V gene has CDR1 SGHVS and CDR2 FQNEAQ. CDR3 length equals 15 residues. The V segment lost 4 bases and the J segment 2 bases; nucleotides outside the gene matches: 7.

The chain couples TRBV6-2 or TRBV6-3 to TRBJ1-5; 10 bases are shared with TRBD1. Germline V gene lookup returns CDR1 MNHEY and CDR2 SVGEGT. V shed 5 bases and J 5 bases; nucleotides not matched to a gene: 9. This CDR3 spans 16 amino acids. As DNA, the CDR3 is TGTGCCAGCAGTATCCGGGACAGGGGAGGGGATCAGCCCCAGCATTTT. Residues: CASSIRDRGGDQPQHF.

This clonotype was picked up a small number of times. This sequence joins TRBV9 and TRBJ2-5, with 9 bases lining up with TRBD2. Germline CDR1 SGDLS, CDR2 YYNGEE. V lost 4 bases to trimming and J lost 2 bases; unmatched junction nucleotides: 6. The CDR3 runs to 15 residues. CDR3 amino acids: CASSWTSAPQETQYF. The CDR3 coding sequence is TGTGCCAGCAGCTGGACTAGCGCCCCTCAAGAGACCCAGTACTTC.

There are a few counts of this clonotype. This sequence joins TRBV5-1 and TRBJ2-7; no definite D call. Germline V gene lookup returns CDR1 SGHRS and CDR2 YFSETQ. CDR3 length: 11 residues. V shed 3 bases and J shed 6 bases, with 7 bases lying between them. The CDR3 reads CASSYYSEQYF. The CDR3 nucleotides read TGCGCCAGCAGCTATTATTCCGAGCAGTACTTC.

The chain combines TRBV7-3 with TRBJ2-7; 7 nucleotides match TRBD1. With V trimmed by 2 bases and J by 4 bases, 5 bases remained unmatched. The CDR3 has 14 amino acids. Germline CDR1 reads SGHTA; CDR2 reads FQGTGA. Here the CDR3 reads CASSLGGRGYEQYF. CDR3 in DNA: TGTGCCAGCAGCTTAGGAGGCAGGGGGTACGAGCAGTACTTC.

The J gene is TRBJ1-5, the V gene TRBV20-1; perhaps TRBD1 as D (5 bases). Germline CDR1 DFQATT, CDR2 SNEGSKA (reference sequence). CDR3 length: 14 residues. V lost 5 bases, J lost 4 bases, and 15 bases lay in between. Here the CDR3 DNA reads TGCAGTGCTTCACCCGGGGCAGTGAATCAGCCCCAGCATTTT. It yields the protein CSASPGAVNQPQHF.